The rows below give T cell receptor beta chains drawn from one sample of a study of beta chain features in type 1 diabetes. Profiled with immunoSEQ multiplex PCR; TCRdb holds only in-frame clones, not every one. Seen here are around 160,000 clones, around 63% observed once, and the top ten hold 0.08% to 0.095%. What was sequenced was naive CD4+ T cells from blood. The source of these receptors is a man aged 25 to 40 with type 1 diabetes. Both conserved end residues are part of each CDR3. Each record gives: CDR3 protein, J gene, V gene, clone size. Rows give clone size only sometimes, using once, few, many, or a class for an expanded clone.

CDR3: CASSLRSPTNEQFF; J: TRBJ2-1; V: TRBV28; size: few
CDR3: CSVEPHRYNEQFF; J: TRBJ2-1; V: TRBV29-1; size: .
CDR3: CASSLDGRRYEQYF; J: TRBJ2-7; V: TRBV7-2; size: .
CDR3: CASSLTSGGSDTQYF; J: TRBJ2-3; V: TRBV9; size: .
CDR3: CASSSGLAGSTDTQYF; J: TRBJ2-3; V: TRBV7-9; size: once
CDR3: CASSQEWKGTYEQYF; J: TRBJ2-7; V: TRBV4-3; size: few
CDR3: CAWSVFGANVLTF; J: TRBJ2-6; V: TRBV30; size: .
CDR3: CASSRGTGVTGELFF; J: TRBJ2-2; V: TRBV14; size: .
CDR3: CASTKDSVGNEQFF; J: TRBJ2-1; V: TRBV5-1; size: few
CDR3: CASTSLGTEGYTF; J: TRBJ1-2; V: TRBV6-5; size: .
CDR3: CASSFGQGANTQYF; J: TRBJ2-3; V: TRBV19; size: .
CDR3: CASSLVAGGQETQYF; J: TRBJ2-5; V: TRBV13; size: few
CDR3: CASSATRDTQYF; J: TRBJ2-3; V: TRBV7-2; size: .
CDR3: CASSLGQGETQYF; J: TRBJ2-5; V: TRBV7-9; size: .
CDR3: CSVGEGDYGYTF; J: TRBJ1-2; V: TRBV29-1; size: .
CDR3: CSVARGAGGGETQYF; J: TRBJ2-5; V: TRBV29-1; size: .
CDR3: CASSTTGSTDTQYF; J: TRBJ2-3; V: TRBV6-5; size: few
CDR3: CASSDATSAGETQYF; J: TRBJ2-5; V: TRBV25-1; size: .
CDR3: CASNLRGNNEQFF; J: TRBJ2-1; V: TRBV5-4; size: .
CDR3: CASSVSGETQYF; J: TRBJ2-5; V: TRBV9; size: .
CDR3: CSVAPRQGKNEKLFF; J: TRBJ1-4; V: TRBV29-1; size: .
CDR3: CSVEVDLSPYEQYF; J: TRBJ2-7; V: TRBV29-1; size: .
CDR3: CASSWGLVLETQYF; J: TRBJ2-5; V: TRBV5-1; size: few
CDR3: CASSLDTGGVYEQYF; J: TRBJ2-7; V: TRBV11-2; size: once
CDR3: CAWSGLGGADSPLHF; J: TRBJ1-6; V: TRBV30; size: few
CDR3: CSATRGETQYF; J: TRBJ2-5; V: TRBV20-1; size: .
CDR3: CSVLRVAGTYKGTQYF; J: TRBJ2-5; V: TRBV29-1; size: .
CDR3: CASSPAEGEYEQYF; J: TRBJ2-7; V: TRBV7-2; size: .
CDR3: CASSPERGGYNEQFF; J: TRBJ2-1; V: TRBV4-3; size: .
CDR3: CSGRQKLLYNEQFF; J: TRBJ2-1; V: TRBV29-1; size: .
CDR3: CASSPQGWGSGANVLTF; J: TRBJ2-6; V: TRBV5-1; size: once
CDR3: CASSPTQGGLGEKLFF; J: TRBJ1-4; V: TRBV25-1; size: once
CDR3: CASNIGSETYEQYF; J: TRBJ2-7; V: TRBV5-6; size: .
CDR3: CSAPDRAETQYF; J: TRBJ2-5; V: TRBV29-1; size: .
CDR3: CASSLGLYNEQFF; J: TRBJ2-1; V: TRBV27; size: .
CDR3: CASSDSGANVLTF; J: TRBJ2-6; V: TRBV28; size: few
CDR3: CASSLGYTGSPWEQYF; J: TRBJ2-7; V: TRBV9; size: .
CDR3: CSVEVQENTEAFF; J: TRBJ1-1; V: TRBV29-1; size: few
CDR3: CAWSVSRVYNEQFF; J: TRBJ2-1; V: TRBV30; size: few
CDR3: CASSHHPSAGMRETQYF; J: TRBJ2-5; V: TRBV14; size: .
CDR3: CATSRDYGGRSGYTF; J: TRBJ1-2; V: TRBV15; size: .
CDR3: CASSSGTSGVLKYEQYF; J: TRBJ2-7; V: TRBV27; size: few
CDR3: CASSLVRAEQFF; J: TRBJ2-1; V: TRBV7-8; size: few
CDR3: CASPSDRASGNTIYF; J: TRBJ1-3; V: TRBV7-9; size: .
CDR3: CASSRLLGGGYTF; J: TRBJ1-2; V: TRBV23-1; size: .
CDR3: CSVVTQIQETQYF; J: TRBJ2-5; V: TRBV29-1; size: .
CDR3: CASSPAYGTSGGPYEQYF; J: TRBJ2-7; V: TRBV13; size: .
CDR3: CASGQPPQATRIDTQYF; J: TRBJ2-3; V: TRBV12-5; size: .
CDR3: CASSPGTETQYF; J: TRBJ2-5; V: TRBV5-6; size: .
CDR3: CASSQGPAKTEKLFF; J: TRBJ1-4; V: TRBV7-2; size: .
CDR3: CASSQQGSRTHQETQYF; J: TRBJ2-5; V: TRBV18; size: .
CDR3: CAWSGSYGYTF; J: TRBJ1-2; V: TRBV30; size: .
CDR3: CSVERVGGSYEQYF; J: TRBJ2-7; V: TRBV29-1; size: .